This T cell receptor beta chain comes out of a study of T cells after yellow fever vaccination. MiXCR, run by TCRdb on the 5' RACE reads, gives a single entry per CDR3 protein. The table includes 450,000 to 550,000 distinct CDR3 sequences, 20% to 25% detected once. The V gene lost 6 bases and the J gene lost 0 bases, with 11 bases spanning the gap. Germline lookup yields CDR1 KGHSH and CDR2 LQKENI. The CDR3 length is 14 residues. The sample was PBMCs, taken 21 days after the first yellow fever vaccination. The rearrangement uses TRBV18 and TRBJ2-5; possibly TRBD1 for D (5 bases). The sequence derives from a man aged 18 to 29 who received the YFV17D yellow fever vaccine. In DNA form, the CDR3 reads TGTGCCAGCTCGCGAACAGGACACCAAGAGACCCAGTACTTC. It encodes CASSRTGHQETQYF.